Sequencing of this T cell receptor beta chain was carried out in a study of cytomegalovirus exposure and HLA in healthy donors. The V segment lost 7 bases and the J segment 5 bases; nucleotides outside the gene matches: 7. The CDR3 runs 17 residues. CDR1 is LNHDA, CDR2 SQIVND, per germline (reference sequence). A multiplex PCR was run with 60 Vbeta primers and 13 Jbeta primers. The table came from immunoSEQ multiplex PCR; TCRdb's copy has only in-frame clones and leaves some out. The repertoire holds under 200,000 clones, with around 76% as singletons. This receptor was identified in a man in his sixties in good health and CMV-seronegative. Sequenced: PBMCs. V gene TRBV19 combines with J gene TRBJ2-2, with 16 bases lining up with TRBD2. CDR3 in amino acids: CASTTGLAGGRTGELFF. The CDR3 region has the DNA TGTGCCAGTACGACGGGACTAGCGGGGGGGCGGACCGGGGAGCTGTTTTTT.